This TCR beta chain is from a study of cytomegalovirus exposure and HLA in healthy donors. Across the whole study: Genetic ancestry analysis placed over 75% of the 398 donors that were genotyped in the Caucasian-associated cluster.

A note on this clone: Its specificity is unknown.

Those who donated were healthy bone marrow donors. The PCR was carried out with 60 Vbeta primers and 13 Jbeta primers. The protocol was immunoSEQ multiplex PCR, while the TCRdb copy is restricted to in-frame clones and leaves out a portion. The top ten hold approximately 7.9% of the sample, which has approximately 85,000 clones, 80% seen once. Study findings and constraints: Donors were assumed by presence/absence analyses to have roughly uniform sequencing depth. HLA alleles showed associations with fewer than 20,000 TCR beta sequences in a later analysis, at a 0.05 false discovery rate.

The ends lost 9 bases at V and 0 bases at J; junction bases unmatched: 7. CDR1 is ENHRY, CDR2 SYGVKD, per germline. The CDR3 covers 14 residues. The sample was PBMCs. The genes are TRBV10-3 and TRBJ2-7; 8 bases align to TRBD1. The receptor comes from a man aged 25 to 40 in good health and CMV-seronegative. The CDR3 nucleotides read TGTGCCATTGCCCGACAGGGGAGCTCCTACGAGCAGTACTTC. The encoded protein is CAIARQGSSYEQYF.